These T cell receptor beta chains were read from a single sample in a study of blood T cells in healthy people across ages. One entry per CDR3 protein results from TCRdb running MiXCR on the 5' RACE reads. This table has about 970,000 distinct CDR3 sequences, 45% to 60% appearing once. Source material: blood. These TCRs come from a woman aged 60-70 years in good health. CDR3s include the opening cysteine and the closing phenylalanine or tryptophan. D genes are given only for firm matches. Clone size is shown for a subset of rows, as once, few, many or a class of expanded clone.

D gene	J gene	clone size	V gene	CDR3 DNA	CDR3 protein
NA	TRBJ2-7	NA	TRBV7-9	TGTGCCAGCAGCTCAATGGCGGGCGAGCAGTACTTC	CASSSMAGEQYF
TRBD2	TRBJ2-1	NA	TRBV4-3	TGCGCCAGCAGCCAAGTTACTAGCGCCGAGCAGTTCTTC	CASSQVTSAEQFF
NA	TRBJ2-7	NA	TRBV30	TGTGCCTGGAGTGTAGTTAGCAGCCACGAGCAGTACTTC	CAWSVVSSHEQYF
NA	TRBJ2-3	NA	TRBV2	TGTGCCAGCAAGGGTCGGGATACAGATACGCAGTATTTT	CASKGRDTDTQYF
NA	TRBJ2-3	few	TRBV14	TGTGCCAGCAGCCGCGCCCGGGGGCTCGACACAGATACGCAGTATTTT	CASSRARGLDTDTQYF
TRBD2	TRBJ2-7	few	TRBV11-1	TGTGCCAGCAGAACCGGGACTAGCAGTTACGAGCAGTACTTC	CASRTGTSSYEQYF
NA	TRBJ2-7	NA	TRBV20-1	TGCAGTGCTAGAGACCAAAGTCGCCCCTCCTACGAGCAGTACTTC	CSARDQSRPSYEQYF
TRBD1	TRBJ2-7	NA	TRBV28	TGTGCCGCGACAGGGGTTAATTACGAGCAGTACTTC	CAATGVNYEQYF
TRBD2	TRBJ2-7	NA	TRBV12-3/TRBV12-4	TGTGCCAGCAGTGGACTAGCGGGTGTCGAGCAGTACTTC	CASSGLAGVEQYF
TRBD2	TRBJ2-7	many	TRBV7-3	TGTGCCAGCAGCTTAGTAGCGGGAGGGCCCCACGAGCAGTACTTC	CASSLVAGGPHEQYF
TRBD2	TRBJ2-7	many	TRBV5-6	TGTGCCAGCATCAAAATGGGGACTAGCGCGGTGAGCGAGCAGTACTTC	CASIKMGTSAVSEQYF
NA	TRBJ2-3	NA	TRBV13	TGTGCCAGCAGCTCCCCTGGGGTGGCGGGCCTAAGCACAGATACGCAGTATTTT	CASSSPGVAGLSTDTQYF
TRBD2	TRBJ2-7	few	TRBV29-1	TGCAGCGTTGACGGACCCGAAGGGCGGGAGGGCTCCTACGAGCAGTACTTC	CSVDGPEGREGSYEQYF
TRBD2	TRBJ2-3	NA	TRBV11-2	TGTGCCAGCAGTCCGCTCGGGAGGGTAGGATATACGCAGTATTTT	CASSPLGRVGYTQYF
NA	TRBJ2-5	NA	TRBV7-2	TGTGCCAGCAGCTTAGCGCGGCTTCGTGAGCAGTACTTC	CASSLARLREQYF
NA	TRBJ1-2	NA	TRBV29-1	TGCAGCGGCGGACGGGACCTTGCAGTCGGTGGCTACACCTTC	CSGGRDLAVGGYTF
TRBD2	TRBJ2-1	NA	TRBV5-6	TGTGCCAGCAGCTTGGGTGCCGGGGGGGCCAAGTTGGTTGAGCAGTTCTTC	CASSLGAGGAKLVEQFF
TRBD2	TRBJ2-7	NA	TRBV5-6	TGTGCCAGCAGCTTACCCATCGGGAGGCCATCCTCCTACGAGCAGTACTTC	CASSLPIGRPSSYEQYF
NA	TRBJ2-2	NA	TRBV11-2	TGTGCCAGCAGCTTAGTGAGGACAAAGAACACCGGGGAGCTGTTTTTT	CASSLVRTKNTGELFF
NA	TRBJ1-5	once	TRBV2	TGTGCCAGCAGCGGCAGGGTGTCGGATCAGCCCCAGCATTTT	CASSGRVSDQPQHF
TRBD2	TRBJ2-3	NA	TRBV5-1	TGCGCCAGCAAGGGACTAGCGGGGGGATATGCAGATACGCAGTATTTT	CASKGLAGGYADTQYF
NA	TRBJ1-2	NA	TRBV6-5	TGTGCCAGCAGTTACGCGGGGTCTAACTATGGCTACACCTTC	CASSYAGSNYGYTF
NA	TRBJ2-3	NA	TRBV20-1	TGCAGTGCTAGAGGCTTTGGGAGAGGAACAGATACGCAGTATTTT	CSARGFGRGTDTQYF
TRBD2	TRBJ2-1	NA	TRBV5-1	TGCGCCAGCAGCCAAGAAAGCGGGAGTCCCTACAATGAGCAGTTCTTC	CASSQESGSPYNEQFF
NA	TRBJ2-7	NA	TRBV20-1	TGCAGTGCTAGAGACCCCGACTCCTACGAGCAGTACTTC	CSARDPDSYEQYF
NA	TRBJ2-7	few	TRBV6-2/TRBV6-3	TGTGCCAGCAGTTTTATGGAAGGGAGTTACGAGCAGTACTTC	CASSFMEGSYEQYF
TRBD1	TRBJ1-2	NA	TRBV5-1	TGCGCCAGCATTGCCGGGACAGGGGGCTCCGTATCGCGGGGCTACACCTTC	CASIAGTGGSVSRGYTF
NA	TRBJ2-5	NA	TRBV20-1	TGCAGTGCTAGAGTAAATGAGGTAGAAGAGACCCAGTACTTC	CSARVNEVEETQYF
TRBD2	TRBJ2-1	NA	TRBV15	TGTGCCACCAGCAAAGTAGGGACTAGCAGCAATGAGCAGTTCTTC	CATSKVGTSSNEQFF
NA	TRBJ2-6	few	TRBV20-1	TGCAGTGCTAGGGGCAGGGTTTCCTCTGGGGCCAACGTCCTGACTTTC	CSARGRVSSGANVLTF
NA	TRBJ2-7	NA	TRBV4-1	TGCGCCAGCAGCAGGCAGGCGGGCCCGAGAGTGATAAACGAGCAGTACTTC	CASSRQAGPRVINEQYF
NA	TRBJ1-2	NA	TRBV4-2	TGTGCCAGCAGCCAAGGTGGACCTGGCTACACCTTC	CASSQGGPGYTF
TRBD1	TRBJ2-3	NA	TRBV6-2/TRBV6-3	TGTGCCAGCAGTCGAGCGGGGACAGGGAGGCTGTATTTT	CASSRAGTGRLYF
NA	TRBJ1-4	few	TRBV10-3	TGTGCCATCAGCCCCGGGACCCACGTCGGAAAACTGTTTTTT	CAISPGTHVGKLFF